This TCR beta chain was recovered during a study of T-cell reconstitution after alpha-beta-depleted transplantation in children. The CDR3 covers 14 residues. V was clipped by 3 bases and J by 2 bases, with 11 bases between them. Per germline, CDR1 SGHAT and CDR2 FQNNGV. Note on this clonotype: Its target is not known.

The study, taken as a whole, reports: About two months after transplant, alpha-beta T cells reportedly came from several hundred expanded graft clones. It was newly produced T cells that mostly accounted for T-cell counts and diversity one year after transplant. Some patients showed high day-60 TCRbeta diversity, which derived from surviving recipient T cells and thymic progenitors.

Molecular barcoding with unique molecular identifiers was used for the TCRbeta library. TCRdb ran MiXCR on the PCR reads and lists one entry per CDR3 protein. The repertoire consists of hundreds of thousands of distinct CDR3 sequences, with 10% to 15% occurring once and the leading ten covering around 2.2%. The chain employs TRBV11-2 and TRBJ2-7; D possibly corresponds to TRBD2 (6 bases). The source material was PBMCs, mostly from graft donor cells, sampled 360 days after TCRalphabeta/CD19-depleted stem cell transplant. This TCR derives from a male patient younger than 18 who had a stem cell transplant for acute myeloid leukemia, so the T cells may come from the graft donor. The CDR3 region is CASSFPGETYEQYF. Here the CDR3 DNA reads TGTGCCAGCAGCTTTCCGGGAGAAACCTACGAGCAGTACTTC.